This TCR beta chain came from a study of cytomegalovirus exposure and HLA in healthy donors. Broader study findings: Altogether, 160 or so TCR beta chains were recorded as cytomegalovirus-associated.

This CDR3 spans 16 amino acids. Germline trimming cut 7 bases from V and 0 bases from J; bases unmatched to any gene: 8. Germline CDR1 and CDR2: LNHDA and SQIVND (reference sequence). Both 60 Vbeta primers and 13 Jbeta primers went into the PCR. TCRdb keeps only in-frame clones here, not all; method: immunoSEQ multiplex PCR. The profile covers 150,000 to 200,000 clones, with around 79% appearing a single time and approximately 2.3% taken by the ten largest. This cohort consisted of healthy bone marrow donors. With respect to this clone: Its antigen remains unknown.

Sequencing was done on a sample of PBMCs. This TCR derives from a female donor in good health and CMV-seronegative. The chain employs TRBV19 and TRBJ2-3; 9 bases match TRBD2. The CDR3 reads CASTDSGSASTDTQYF. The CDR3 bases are TGTGCCAGTACCGATAGCGGGAGCGCAAGCACAGATACGCAGTATTTT. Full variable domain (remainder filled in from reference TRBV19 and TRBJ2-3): DGGITQSPKYLFRKEGQNVTLSCEQNLNHDAMYWYRQDPGQGLRLIYYSQIVNDFQKGDIAEGYSVSREKKESFPLTVTSAQKNPTAFYLCASTDSGSASTDTQYFGPGTRLTVL.